This T cell receptor (beta chain) was identified in a study of T-cell reconstitution after alpha-beta-depleted transplantation in children. Study-level findings and limits: Surviving recipient T cells and thymic progenitors underlay high day-60 TCRbeta diversity in some patients. Several hundred graft clones that had expanded were reportedly the source of alpha-beta T cells about two months after transplant. T-cell numbers and diversity one year post-transplant derived largely from freshly generated T cells.

This clonotype was picked up many times. Antigen specificity is unknown. Preparing the TCRbeta library involved the use of unique molecular identifiers. MiXCR, applied by TCRdb to the PCR reads, yields one record per CDR3 protein. The data contain 200,000 or so distinct CDR3 sequences, roughly 9.1% of them seen just once; the ten biggest clones take up 35%. This CDR3 region has 11 residues. Per the germline V gene, CDR1 is SQVTM and CDR2 is ANQGSEA. V dropped 5 bases and J dropped 10 bases, with 14 bases sitting between them. The specimen was PBMCs, mostly from graft donor cells, collected 360 days after TCRalphabeta/CD19-depleted stem cell transplant. The rearrangement uses TRBV29-1 and TRBJ2-5; TRBD2 might be the D (5 bases). This receptor was obtained from a male patient between 2 and 15 years old who had a stem cell transplant for acute myeloid leukemia, so the T cells may come from the graft donor. The CDR3 sequence is CSVLSGGLQYF. The CDR3, as DNA: TGCAGCGTTTTGAGCGGAGGACTCCAGTACTTC.